This TCR beta chain was captured by sequencing in a study of T cells in Graves' hyperthyroidism and ophthalmopathy (dated by TCRdb to the late 2010s). Background on the whole study: Peripheral blood samples were taken at the time of initial diagnosis, prior to any treatment. In addition, the study compared T-cell repertoires in thyroid tissue and in blood from about 6 Graves' hyperthyroidism patients. According to the paper, TCR Vbeta CDR3 sequencing was carried out on 135 peripheral blood samples, which came from fewer than 50 ophthalmopathy, 70 to 80 hyperthyroidism and approximately 17 progressor patients. Prospective prediction of ophthalmopathy was tested in an independent validation cohort consisting of fewer than 20 hyperthyroidism patients and approximately 16 patients who later progressed to ophthalmopathy. The roughly 90 discovery patients were divided at random into training and test sets in a 7:3 ratio. After blood sampling, hyperthyroidism patients were treated with methimazole at a starting dose of 30 mg daily, and ophthalmopathy patients were treated with high-dose intravenous methylprednisolone. A discovery cohort of about a hundred patients, fewer than 50 with Graves' ophthalmopathy and 57 with stable Graves' hyperthyroidism, was used to find distinguishing TCR V-J signatures.

The hyperthyroidism patients were between 18 and 65 years old and newly diagnosed, with a disease duration of less than 2 months. Any patient with an uncontrolled infection, another autoimmune disease, pregnancy or lactation was excluded. Clinical symptoms, serum thyroxine and TRAb, thyroid ultrasound, and orbital computed tomography formed the basis for the diagnoses. For progressor patients, blood was drawn at the first diagnosis of hyperthyroidism, before any ophthalmopathy symptoms had appeared. PBMCs were isolated from approximately 10 ml of fresh peripheral blood by Ficoll-Paque density gradient centrifugation. Progressor patients were first diagnosed with Graves' hyperthyroidism and then developed ophthalmopathy during follow-up. Total RNA was extracted with Trizol reagent, and quality was checked on an Agilent 2100 Bioanalyzer. This clonotype was counted at least ten times. This clone's antigen is unknown. No base qualities exist here, and no much larger clone lies one base off it.

What the study reported, not specific to this receptor: No statistical method was used to fix the sample size in advance, and group allocation was not hidden from the investigators. Most expanded thyroid clonotypes (frequency above 0.001) were also detected in blood, suggesting blood repertoires may reflect thyroid immune responses. In validation, the model predicted progression to ophthalmopathy with approximately 71% sensitivity and around 72% specificity, a median of around 6.6 months before onset. Ophthalmopathy was separated from stable hyperthyroidism by a 13 V-J signature model, with approximately 85% sensitivity and 81% to 82% specificity obtained in cross-validation and 80%/75% obtained in testing.

TCR beta CDR3 regions were amplified from RNA transcripts. The first round of RT-PCR for the TCR CDR3 was performed with the HTBI primer set and the Qiagen OneStep RT-PCR kit. A second multiplex PCR round built the libraries, followed by size selection and purification. Paired-end sequencing of the libraries was performed with 100 bp reads on an Illumina HiSeq2000. Per the source publication's procedure: SOAPnuke was used to process the raw data, with reads discarded if the reads contained adapters or uncalled bases, had a mean Phred below 15, or lacked an exact constant-primer or identifier match. High-quality paired reads were merged with COPE v1.2.5, and unique nucleotide sequences were defined as clonotypes. MiTCR v1.1 was used to align clonotypes to the IMGT TRBV, TRBD and TRBJ reference segments. Only V-J combinations with frequency above 0.0001, covering 99.2% of repertoires, were analysed. The TCS score was defined as the ratio of F50 (clonal expansion) to E x V (chaos), calculated using BLOSUM62-based TCRdist between CDR3 peptides within each V-J. Welch's t-statistics and random forest reduced 500 to 550 V-J features to 10 to 15, which were used in a naive Bayes classifier (R e1071). Through fastp at Q25 and MiXCR, TCRdb rebuilt clones from the public reads, retaining in-frame beta chains. For every CDR3 protein sequence, its rows merge into one entry that carries the most common genes and DNA. These V and J calls rely on TCRdb rather than the paper's analysis. The sample contains 350,000 or so distinct CDR3 sequences, roughly a sixth of them found a single time. The ten biggest clones cover around a third of the sample.

The clonotype was recovered from a woman in her twenties or thirties with Graves' hyperthyroidism that later progressed to Graves' ophthalmopathy. Source material: blood.

The CDR3 in this case is CASSPTLLRLAGTQYF. The nucleotide sequence is given as TGTGCCAGCAGCCCTACCCTATTGCGACTAGCGGGTACGCAGTATTTT. Recombination linked TRBV6-1 to TRBJ2-3, with 10 bases in between that match TRBD2. The germline V gene yields MNHNS for CDR1 and SASEGT for CDR2. V and J are trimmed by 6 bases and 8 bases, and the gene matches miss 14 bases of the junction. The CDR3 sequence holds 16 residues, the cysteine and phenylalanine included. The kept DNA is CDR3 alone, 48 bases in frame from the first base.